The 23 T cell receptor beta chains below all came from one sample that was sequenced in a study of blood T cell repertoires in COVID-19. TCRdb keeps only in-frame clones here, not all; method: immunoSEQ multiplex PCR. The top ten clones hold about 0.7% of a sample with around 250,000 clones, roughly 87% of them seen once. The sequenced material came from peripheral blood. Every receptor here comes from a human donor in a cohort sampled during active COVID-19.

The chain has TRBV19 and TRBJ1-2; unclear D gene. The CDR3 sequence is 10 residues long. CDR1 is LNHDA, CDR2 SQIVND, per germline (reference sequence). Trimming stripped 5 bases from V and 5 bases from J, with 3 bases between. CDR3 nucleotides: TGTGCCAGTAGTTATTATGGCTACACCTTC. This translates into CASSYYGYTF.

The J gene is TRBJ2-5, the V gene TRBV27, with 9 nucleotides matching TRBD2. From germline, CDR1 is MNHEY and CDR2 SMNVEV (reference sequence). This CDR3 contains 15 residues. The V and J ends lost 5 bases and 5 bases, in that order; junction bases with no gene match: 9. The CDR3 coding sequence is TGTGCCAGCAGTCTGGCCGGGACTAGCAGTGAGACCCAGTACTTC. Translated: CASSLAGTSSETQYF.

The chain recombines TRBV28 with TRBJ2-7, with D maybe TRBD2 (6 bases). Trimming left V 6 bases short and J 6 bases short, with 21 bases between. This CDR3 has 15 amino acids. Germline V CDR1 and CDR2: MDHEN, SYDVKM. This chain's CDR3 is CASSPSSGSFSEQYF. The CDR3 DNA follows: TGTGCCAGCAGCCCTTCTTCCGGGAGTTTTTCCGAGCAGTACTTC. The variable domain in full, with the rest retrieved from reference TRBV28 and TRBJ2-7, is DVKVTQSSRYLVKRTGEKVFLECVQDMDHENMFWYRQDPGLGLRLIYFSYDVKMKEKGDIPEGYSVSREKKERFSLILESASTNQTSMYLCASSPSSGSFSEQYFGPGTRLTVT.

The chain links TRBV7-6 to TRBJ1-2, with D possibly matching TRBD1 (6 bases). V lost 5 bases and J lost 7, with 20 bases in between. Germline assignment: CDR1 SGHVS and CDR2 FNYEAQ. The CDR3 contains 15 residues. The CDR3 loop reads CASSLKPARGSGYTF. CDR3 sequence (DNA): TGTGCCAGCAGCCTCAAACCTGCGAGGGGGAGTGGCTACACCTTC. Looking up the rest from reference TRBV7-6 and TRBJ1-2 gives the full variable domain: GAGVSQSPRYKVTKRGQDVALRCDPISGHVSLYWYRQALGQGPEFLTYFNYEAQQDKSGLPNDRFSAERPEGSISTLTIQRTEQRDSAMYRCASSLKPARGSGYTFGSGTRLTVV.

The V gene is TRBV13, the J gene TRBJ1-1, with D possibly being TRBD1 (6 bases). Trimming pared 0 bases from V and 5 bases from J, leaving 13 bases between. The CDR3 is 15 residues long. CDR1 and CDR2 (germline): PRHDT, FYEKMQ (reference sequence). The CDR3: CASSLGQKGGTEAFF. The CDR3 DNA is TGTGCCAGCAGCTTAGGCCAGAAAGGGGGAACTGAAGCTTTCTTT. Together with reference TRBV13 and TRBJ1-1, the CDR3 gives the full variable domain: AAGVIQSPRHLIKEKRETATLKCYPIPRHDTVYWYQQGPGQDPQFLISFYEKMQSDKGSIPDRFSAQQFSDYHSELNMSSLELGDSALYFCASSLGQKGGTEAFFGQGTRLTVV.

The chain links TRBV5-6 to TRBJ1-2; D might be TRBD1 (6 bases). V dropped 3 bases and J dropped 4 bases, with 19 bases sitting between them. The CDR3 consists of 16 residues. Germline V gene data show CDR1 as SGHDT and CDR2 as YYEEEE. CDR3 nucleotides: TGTGCCAGCAGCTCCCAACCAGGGGCAGGCACCTATGGCTACACCTTC. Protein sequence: CASSSQPGAGTYGYTF. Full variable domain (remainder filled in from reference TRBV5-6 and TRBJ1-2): DAGVTQSPTHLIKTRGQQVTLRCSPKSGHDTVSWYQQALGQGPQFIFQYYEEEERQRGNFPDRFSGHQFPNYSSELNVNALLLGDSALYLCASSSQPGAGTYGYTFGSGTRLTVV.

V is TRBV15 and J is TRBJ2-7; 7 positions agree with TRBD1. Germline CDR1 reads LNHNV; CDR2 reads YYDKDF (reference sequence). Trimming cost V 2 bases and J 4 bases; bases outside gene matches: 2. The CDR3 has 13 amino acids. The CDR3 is CATSRPGGYEQYF. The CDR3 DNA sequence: TGTGCCACCAGCAGACCAGGGGGTTACGAGCAGTACTTC.

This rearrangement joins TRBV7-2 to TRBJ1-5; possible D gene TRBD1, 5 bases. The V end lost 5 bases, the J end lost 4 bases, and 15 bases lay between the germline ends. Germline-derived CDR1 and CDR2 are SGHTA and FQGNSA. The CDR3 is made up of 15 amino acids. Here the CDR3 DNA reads TGTGCCAGCAGCCTGGCCGGGGGACCTAATCAGCCCCAGCATTTT. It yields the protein CASSLAGGPNQPQHF. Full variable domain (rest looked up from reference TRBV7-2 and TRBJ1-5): GAGVSQSPSNKVTEKGKDVELRCDPISGHTALYWYRQSLGQGLEFLIYFQGNSAPDKSGLPSDRFSAERTGGSVSTLTIQRTQQEDSAVYLCASSLAGGPNQPQHFGDGTRLSIL.

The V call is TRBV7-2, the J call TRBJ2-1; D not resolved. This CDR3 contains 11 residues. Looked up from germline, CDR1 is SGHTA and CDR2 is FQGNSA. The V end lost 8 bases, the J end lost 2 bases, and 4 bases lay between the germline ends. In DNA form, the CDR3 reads TGTGCCAGCTCGGCCTACAATGAGCAGTTCTTC. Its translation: CASSAYNEQFF.

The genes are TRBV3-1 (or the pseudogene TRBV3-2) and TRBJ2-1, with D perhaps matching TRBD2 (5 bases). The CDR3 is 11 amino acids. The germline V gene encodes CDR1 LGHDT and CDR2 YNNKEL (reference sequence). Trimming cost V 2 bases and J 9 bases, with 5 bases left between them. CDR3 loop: CASSQSGEQFF. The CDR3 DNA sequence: TGTGCCAGCAGCCAAAGCGGTGAGCAGTTCTTC.

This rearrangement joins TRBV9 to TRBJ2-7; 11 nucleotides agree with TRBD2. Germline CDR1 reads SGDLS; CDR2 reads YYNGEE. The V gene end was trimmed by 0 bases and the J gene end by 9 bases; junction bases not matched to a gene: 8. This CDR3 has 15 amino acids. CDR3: CASSVEGLAGLRQYF. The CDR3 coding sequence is TGTGCCAGCAGCGTAGAAGGACTAGCGGGCCTCCGGCAGTACTTC.

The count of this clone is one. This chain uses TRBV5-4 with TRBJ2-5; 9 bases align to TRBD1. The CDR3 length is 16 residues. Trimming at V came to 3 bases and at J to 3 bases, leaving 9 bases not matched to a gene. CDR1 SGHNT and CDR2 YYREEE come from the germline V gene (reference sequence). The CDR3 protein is CASSSPEQGAEETQYF. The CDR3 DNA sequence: TGTGCCAGCAGCTCCCCCGAACAGGGGGCGGAAGAGACCCAGTACTTC. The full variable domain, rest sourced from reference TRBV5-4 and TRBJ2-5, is ETGVTQSPTHLIKTRGQQVTLRCSSQSGHNTVSWYQQALGQGPQFIFQYYREEENGRGNFPPRFSGLQFPNYSSELNVNALELDDSALYLCASSSPEQGAEETQYFGPGTRLLVL.

This CDR3 is CASSLGTSGGVSYEQYF. CDR3 sequence (DNA): TGTGCCAGCAGCCTTGGGACTAGCGGGGGGGTCTCCTACGAGCAGTACTTC. The J gene is TRBJ2-7, the V gene TRBV11-2; 16 nucleotides line up with TRBD2. V gave up 5 bases and J gave up 0 bases; unmatched junction bases: 4. Germline CDR1 SGHAT, CDR2 FQNNGV. CDR3 size: 17 residues.

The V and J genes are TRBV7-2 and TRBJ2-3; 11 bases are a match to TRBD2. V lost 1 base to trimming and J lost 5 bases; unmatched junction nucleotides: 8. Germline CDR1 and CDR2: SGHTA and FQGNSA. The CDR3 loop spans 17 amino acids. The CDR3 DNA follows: TGTGCCAGCAGCTTAGTCGGTAGCGGGGGGGTGGGAGATACGCAGTATTTT. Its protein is CASSLVGSGGVGDTQYF. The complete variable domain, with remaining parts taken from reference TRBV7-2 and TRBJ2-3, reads GAGVSQSPSNKVTEKGKDVELRCDPISGHTALYWYRQSLGQGLEFLIYFQGNSAPDKSGLPSDRFSAERTGGSVSTLTIQRTQQEDSAVYLCASSLVGSGGVGDTQYFGPGTRLTVL.

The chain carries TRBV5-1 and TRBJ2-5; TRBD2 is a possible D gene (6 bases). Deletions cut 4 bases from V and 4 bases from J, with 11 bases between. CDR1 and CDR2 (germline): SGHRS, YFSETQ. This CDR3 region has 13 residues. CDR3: CASSLGSVETQYF. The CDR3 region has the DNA TGCGCCAGCAGCCTCGGGAGTGTAGAGACCCAGTACTTC.

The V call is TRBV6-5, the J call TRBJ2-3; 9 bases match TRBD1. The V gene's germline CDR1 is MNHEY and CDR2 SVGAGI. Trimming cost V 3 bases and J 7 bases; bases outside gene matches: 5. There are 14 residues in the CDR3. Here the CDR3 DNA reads TGTGCCAGCAGTTATGCCGGGACAGGGAATACGCAGTATTTT. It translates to CASSYAGTGNTQYF.

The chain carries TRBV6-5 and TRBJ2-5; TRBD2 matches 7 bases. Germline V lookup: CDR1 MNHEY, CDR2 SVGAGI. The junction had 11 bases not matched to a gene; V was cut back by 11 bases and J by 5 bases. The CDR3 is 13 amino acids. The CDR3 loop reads CAVLREGLETQYF. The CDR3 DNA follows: TGTGCCGTACTCAGGGAGGGACTTGAGACCCAGTACTTC.

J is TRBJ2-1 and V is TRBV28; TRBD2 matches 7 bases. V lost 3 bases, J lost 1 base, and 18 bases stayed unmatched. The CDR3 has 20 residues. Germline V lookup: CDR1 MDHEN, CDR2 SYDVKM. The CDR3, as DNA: TGTGCCAGCAGTTTGGTGAGCGGTTGGCGGGGGATAATTTCCTACAATGAGCAGTTCTTC. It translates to CASSLVSGWRGIISYNEQFF. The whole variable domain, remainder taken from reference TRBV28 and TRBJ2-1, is DVKVTQSSRYLVKRTGEKVFLECVQDMDHENMFWYRQDPGLGLRLIYFSYDVKMKEKGDIPEGYSVSREKKERFSLILESASTNQTSMYLCASSLVSGWRGIISYNEQFFGPGTRLTVL.

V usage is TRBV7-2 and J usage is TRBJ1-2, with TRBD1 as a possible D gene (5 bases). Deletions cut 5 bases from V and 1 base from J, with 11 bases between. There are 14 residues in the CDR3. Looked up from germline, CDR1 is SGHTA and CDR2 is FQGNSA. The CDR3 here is CASSPDSVNYGYTF. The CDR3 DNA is TGTGCCAGCAGCCCCGACAGTGTTAACTATGGCTACACCTTC. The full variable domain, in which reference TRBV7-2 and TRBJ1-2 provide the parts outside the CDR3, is GAGVSQSPSNKVTEKGKDVELRCDPISGHTALYWYRQSLGQGLEFLIYFQGNSAPDKSGLPSDRFSAERTGGSVSTLTIQRTQQEDSAVYLCASSPDSVNYGYTFGSGTRLTVV.

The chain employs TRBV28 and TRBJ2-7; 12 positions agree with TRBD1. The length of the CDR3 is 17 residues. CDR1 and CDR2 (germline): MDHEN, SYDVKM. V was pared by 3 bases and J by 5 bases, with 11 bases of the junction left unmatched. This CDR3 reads CASSFEGDRGLQDEQYF. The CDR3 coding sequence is TGTGCCAGCAGTTTTGAGGGGGACAGGGGGCTACAGGACGAGCAGTACTTC. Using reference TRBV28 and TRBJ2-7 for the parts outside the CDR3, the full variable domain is DVKVTQSSRYLVKRTGEKVFLECVQDMDHENMFWYRQDPGLGLRLIYFSYDVKMKEKGDIPEGYSVSREKKERFSLILESASTNQTSMYLCASSFEGDRGLQDEQYFGPGTRLTVT.

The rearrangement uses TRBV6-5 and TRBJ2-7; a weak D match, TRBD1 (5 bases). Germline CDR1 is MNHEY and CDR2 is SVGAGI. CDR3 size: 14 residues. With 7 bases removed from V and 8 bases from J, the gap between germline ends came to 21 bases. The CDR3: CASTGVAGRQKQYF. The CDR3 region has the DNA TGTGCCAGCACTGGGGTGGCAGGGCGACAAAAGCAGTACTTC.

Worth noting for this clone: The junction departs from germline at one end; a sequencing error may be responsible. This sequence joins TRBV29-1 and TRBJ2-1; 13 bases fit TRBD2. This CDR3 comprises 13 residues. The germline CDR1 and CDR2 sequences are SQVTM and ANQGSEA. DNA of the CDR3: TGCAGCGTTGATCCCGGGACTAGCGGGAATCCTATCTTC. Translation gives CSVDPGTSGNPIF.

The CDR3: CASSVGQGARNTEAFF. The CDR3 nucleotides are TGTGCCAGCAGCGTCGGGCAGGGGGCTAGGAACACTGAAGCTTTCTTT. The rearrangement links TRBV9 to TRBJ1-1; 8 bases align to TRBD1. CDR1 is SGDLS and CDR2 is YYNGEE in the germline V gene. Losses at the gene ends were 2 bases for V and 1 base for J; bases not matched to a gene: 7. The CDR3 covers 16 residues.